This passage covers 26 T cell receptor beta chains from one sample sequenced in a study of T-cell reconstitution after alpha-beta-depleted transplantation in children. Preparation of the TCRbeta library was carried out with unique molecular identifiers. From the PCR reads, TCRdb called clonotypes with MiXCR, one entry per CDR3 protein. Of hundreds of thousands of distinct CDR3 sequences in the sample, approximately 12% were seen once. Sequencing used PBMCs from the stem cell graft donor, obtained from the stem cell graft. The receptors stem from a human donor who donated a stem cell graft to a child with combined immunodeficiency.

V is TRBV7-8 and J is TRBJ2-5; D is ambiguous. This CDR3 is 14 amino acids long. V gave up 5 bases and J gave up 3 bases, with 13 bases separating them. Germline CDR1 and CDR2: SGHVS and FQNEAQ. CDR3 nucleotides: TGTGCCAGCAGCACCCGACGCCTTAAAGAGACCCAGTACTTC. This codes for CASSTRRLKETQYF. Complete variable domain (other parts from reference TRBV7-8 and TRBJ2-5): GAGVSQSPRYKVAKRGQDVALRCDPISGHVSLFWYQQALGQGPEFLTYFQNEAQLDKSGLPSDRFFAERPEGSVSTLKIQRTQQEDSAVYLCASSTRRLKETQYFGPGTRLLVL.

This clonotype was picked up a small number of times. The chain joins TRBV20-1 to TRBJ2-1; D might be TRBD1 (8 bases). The CDR3 consists of 16 residues. The V gene's germline CDR1 is DFQATT and CDR2 SNEGSKA (reference sequence). V lost 2 bases, J lost 3 bases, and 17 bases lay in between. The CDR3, as DNA: TGCAGTGCTAGATACAGGGGGGGAGTGCGCTACAATGAGCAGTTCTTC. Translation: CSARYRGGVRYNEQFF.

This clonotype was picked up a small number of times. The chain couples TRBV20-1 to TRBJ2-7; no reliable D call. V shed 6 bases and J shed 0 bases, with 9 bases lying between them. Germline CDR1 reads DFQATT; CDR2 reads SNEGSKA (reference sequence). The CDR3 sequence is 12 residues long. CDR3 nucleotide sequence: TGCAGTGCAACGACTCCCTCCTACGAGCAGTACTTC. Amino acid sequence: CSATTPSYEQYF.

This chain joins TRBV10-3 and TRBJ1-2, with a weak D call TRBD1 (5 bases). The CDR3 has 13 residues. CDR1 ENHRY and CDR2 SYGVKD come from the germline V gene. Trimming took off 8 bases at V and 6 bases at J, with 16 bases between the two ends. The CDR3 bases are TGTGCCATCGGTTTCCAGGGATGGAATGGCTACACCTTC. Protein: CAIGFQGWNGYTF.

This clonotype was counted between two and nine times. The gene calls are TRBV20-1 and TRBJ2-7; 8 positions agree with TRBD1. This CDR3 comprises 12 residues. The V segment lost 0 bases and the J segment 6 bases; nucleotides outside the gene matches: 1. CDR1 is DFQATT, CDR2 SNEGSKA, per germline (reference sequence). The CDR3 DNA follows: TGCAGTGCTAGAGATCAGGGGGCCGAGCAGTACTTC. Its protein is CSARDQGAEQYF.

This clonotype was seen at least ten times. V usage is TRBV5-5 and J usage is TRBJ2-1, with 8 bases fitting TRBD1. Germline V gene data show CDR1 as SGHKS and CDR2 as YYEKEE (reference sequence). Trimming removed 4 bases from V and 0 bases from J; junction bases left unmatched: 9. This CDR3 has 17 residues. CDR3: CASSRDRSLGSYNEQFF. Written as DNA, the CDR3 is TGTGCCAGCAGCCGGGACAGGTCCCTTGGCTCCTACAATGAGCAGTTCTTC.

The chain recombines TRBV2 with TRBJ2-1; no reliable D call. V was shortened by 2 bases and J by 6 bases, with 11 bases between the two germline ends. Germline loops: CDR1 SNHLY, CDR2 FYNNEI. The CDR3 runs to 14 residues. The CDR3 DNA is TGTGCCAGCAGTGAAAGGAATAGGATCAATGAGCAGTTCTTC. It codes for CASSERNRINEQFF.

This clonotype was observed many times. The chain uses TRBV7-2 and TRBJ2-5; D may be TRBD1 (6 bases). This CDR3 region has 16 residues. CDR1 is SGHTA and CDR2 is FQGNSA in the germline V gene. Trimming took off 1 base at V and 5 bases at J, with 17 bases between the two ends. In nucleotides, the CDR3 is TGTGCCAGCAGCTTAGGGATACAGGGATGGGGGGAGACCCAGTACTTC. It codes for CASSLGIQGWGETQYF.

Many counts were recorded for this clonotype. This chain uses TRBV3-1 with TRBJ2-2, with D maybe TRBD2 (6 bases). CDR1 is LGHDT, CDR2 YNNKEL, per germline (reference sequence). The CDR3 extends over 15 amino acids. V was pared by 3 bases and J by 5 bases, with 13 bases between. The CDR3 here is CASSQFRAGTGELFF. CDR3 in DNA: TGTGCCAGCAGCCAGTTCCGCGCGGGGACCGGGGAGCTGTTTTTT. Drawing the rest from reference TRBV3-1 and TRBJ2-2, the complete variable domain is DTAVSQTPKYLVTQMGNDKSIKCEQNLGHDTMYWYKQDSKKFLKIMFSYNNKELIINETVPNRFSPKSPDKAHLNLHINSLELGDSAVYFCASSQFRAGTGELFFGEGSRLTVL.

This clonotype was counted at least ten times. The chain links TRBV4-3 to TRBJ2-1; no definite D call. This CDR3 has 16 amino acids. Trimming shortened V by 1 base and J by 0 bases, and 10 bases separated the two germline ends. Germline CDR1 reads LGHNA; CDR2 reads YSLEER. CDR3: CASSQGSQLSYNEQFF. The DNA of the CDR3 is TGCGCCAGCAGCCAAGGAAGCCAACTCTCCTACAATGAGCAGTTCTTC.

This clonotype has just a few counts. The chain is built from TRBV20-1 and TRBJ2-1; TRBD1 might be the D (6 bases). V lost 1 base, J lost 3 bases, and 13 bases lay in between. CDR1 is DFQATT and CDR2 is SNEGSKA in the germline V gene (reference sequence). CDR3 length equals 15 residues. CDR3 nucleotides: TGCAGTGCTAGAGGATGGGACACAAACTACAATGAGCAGTTCTTC. Translation gives CSARGWDTNYNEQFF.

This clonotype has a count of ten or more. Here the CDR3 reads CASSFVGDSNQPQHF. CDR3 in DNA: TGTGCCAGCAGTTTCGTAGGGGATAGCAATCAGCCCCAGCATTTT. J is TRBJ1-5 and V is TRBV12-3 or TRBV12-4; possible D gene TRBD1, 5 bases. The CDR3 runs 15 residues. Trimming removed 3 bases from V and 0 bases from J, with 9 bases in between.

The chain combines TRBV24-1 with TRBJ1-2; the D is unclear. Deletions cut 4 bases from V and 7 bases from J, with 6 bases between. The CDR3 covers 11 residues. In germline, CDR1 is KGHDR, CDR2 SFDVKD. The CDR3 DNA sequence: TGTGCCACCAGTGACGCTTTTGGCTACACCTTC. It codes for CATSDAFGYTF.

This chain links TRBV5-6 with TRBJ2-7; 8 bases align to TRBD1. V lost 5 bases to trimming and J lost 0 bases; unmatched junction nucleotides: 7. This CDR3 is built from 15 residues. In germline, CDR1 is SGHDT, CDR2 YYEEEE. CDR3 sequence (DNA): TGTGCCAGCAGTTTAGACAGGGGCTTCTCCTACGAGCAGTACTTC. Amino acids: CASSLDRGFSYEQYF. Looking up the rest from reference TRBV5-6 and TRBJ2-7 gives the full variable domain: DAGVTQSPTHLIKTRGQQVTLRCSPKSGHDTVSWYQQALGQGPQFIFQYYEEEERQRGNFPDRFSGHQFPNYSSELNVNALLLGDSALYLCASSLDRGFSYEQYFGPGTRLTVT.

This clonotype was seen a handful of times. The rearrangement uses TRBV12-3 or TRBV12-4 and TRBJ2-3; D unclear. V shed 5 bases and J shed 9 bases, with 18 bases lying between them. There are 14 residues in the CDR3. The CDR3 DNA reads TGTGCCAGCAGTGCCCAAGGACCCGAGGCGACGCAGTATTTT. The encoded protein is CASSAQGPEATQYF.

There are a few counts of this clonotype. This chain uses TRBV30 with TRBJ2-5; D gene ambiguous. The V gene's germline CDR1 is GTSNPN and CDR2 SVGIG (reference sequence). The V gene lost 4 bases and the J gene lost 4 bases, with 10 bases spanning the gap. This CDR3 has 12 amino acids. CDR3 region: CAWNVYGETQYF. In DNA, the CDR3 is TGTGCCTGGAATGTTTATGGAGAGACCCAGTACTTC.

This clonotype was recorded at least ten times. V is TRBV5-1 and J is TRBJ2-3; D uncertain. CDR1 is SGHRS, CDR2 YFSETQ, per germline. This CDR3 comprises 14 residues. Trimming took 4 bases from V and 0 from J, leaving 9 bases between them. The CDR3 sequence is CASSPQTSTDTQYF. CDR3 in DNA: TGCGCCAGCAGCCCCCAGACTAGCACAGATACGCAGTATTTT. The full variable domain, rest sourced from reference TRBV5-1 and TRBJ2-3, is KAGVTQTPRYLIKTRGQQVTLSCSPISGHRSVSWYQQTPGQGLQFLFEYFSETQRNKGNFPGRFSGRQFSNSRSEMNVSTLELGDSALYLCASSPQTSTDTQYFGPGTRLTVL.

This clonotype was counted between two and nine times. This chain joins TRBV6-1 and TRBJ1-1, with TRBD1 as a possible D gene (5 bases). Trimming removed 2 bases from V and 4 bases from J, with 23 bases in between. The CDR3 spans 18 residues. The germline CDR1 and CDR2 sequences are MNHNS and SASEGT. CDR3 DNA: TGTGCCAGCAGTGAAATCGGGCCGTGGGGCGGGAGGTTCACTGAAGCTTTCTTT. Protein sequence: CASSEIGPWGGRFTEAFF.

With regard to this clonotype: One end of the junction varies from germline; a read error may be responsible. The chain carries TRBV3-1 and TRBJ2-1; possible D gene TRBD2, 6 bases. The germline V gene has CDR1 LGHDT and CDR2 YNNKEL (reference sequence). This CDR3 contains 17 residues. CDR3 sequence (DNA): TGTGCCAGCAGCCCTAAATCGGGGGAAACTAGATCCAATGAGGAGTTCTTC. Its protein is CASSPKSGETRSNEEFF.

This clonotype was counted many times. The chain recombines TRBV7-9 with TRBJ2-1, with D unclear. Germline V gene sequence: CDR1 SEHNR, CDR2 FQNEAQ (reference sequence). Trimming removed 2 bases from V and 7 bases from J, with 9 bases in between. The CDR3 is made up of 13 amino acids. Here the CDR3 DNA reads TGTGCCAGCAGCTTATCAAGACTTAATGAGCAGTTCTTC. Translation: CASSLSRLNEQFF.

This clonotype was observed a few times. The rearrangement uses TRBV7-9 and TRBJ2-3; D gene ambiguous. With 5 bases removed from V and 2 bases from J, the gap between germline ends came to 11 bases. The germline V gene has CDR1 SEHNR and CDR2 FQNEAQ (reference sequence). This CDR3 region has 14 residues. CDR3 protein: CASSLQGPTDTQYF. CDR3 coding DNA: TGTGCCAGCAGCCTACAAGGCCCCACAGATACGCAGTATTTT.

The J gene is TRBJ2-5, the V gene TRBV18, with 7 nucleotides matching TRBD2. Looked up from germline, CDR1 is KGHSH and CDR2 is LQKENI. The CDR3 loop spans 14 amino acids. The V and J ends lost 6 bases and 0 bases, in that order; junction bases with no gene match: 4. The CDR3 region has the DNA TGTGCCAGCTCGCCTCTAGCGGACCAAGAGACCCAGTACTTC. As protein: CASSPLADQETQYF.

This clonotype has only a few counts. The J gene is TRBJ2-3, the V gene TRBV2; D gene ambiguous. The CDR3 extends over 16 amino acids. V was clipped by 0 bases and J by 0 bases, with 10 bases between them. Per the germline V gene, CDR1 is SNHLY and CDR2 is FYNNEI. CDR3 in DNA: TGTGCCAGCAGTGAAGCGCAACTAATAAGCACAGATACGCAGTATTTT. Its protein is CASSEAQLISTDTQYF.

The CDR3 sequence is CAINGGTAGAYEQYF. As DNA, the CDR3 is TGTGCCATCAACGGAGGGACCGCCGGGGCCTACGAGCAGTACTTC. The chain couples TRBV6-2 or TRBV6-3 to TRBJ2-7; D possibly corresponds to TRBD2 (6 bases). The CDR3 has 15 amino acids. Trimming left V 10 bases short and J 2 bases short, with 21 bases between. Germline V gives CDR1 MNHEY, CDR2 SVGEGT.

The chain joins TRBV9 to TRBJ1-1; D gene uncertain. From germline, CDR1 is SGDLS and CDR2 YYNGEE. V was cut by 2 bases and J by 5 bases, with 10 bases left in between. The CDR3 length is 13 residues. CDR3 amino acids: CASSVYHGTEAFF. In nucleotides, the CDR3 is TGTGCCAGCAGCGTGTATCATGGGACTGAAGCTTTCTTT.

This chain connects TRBV20-1 to TRBJ2-1; possible D gene TRBD2, 6 bases. Germline V gene lookup returns CDR1 DFQATT and CDR2 SNEGSKA (reference sequence). Trimming took 5 bases from V and 4 from J, leaving 15 bases between them. This CDR3 has 14 amino acids. This CDR3 reads CSARTNGSYNEQFF. CDR3 DNA sequence: TGCAGTGCTCGTACTAACGGGAGTTACAATGAGCAGTTCTTC.